These 7 T cell receptor beta chains came from one sample sequenced in a study of T cells in localized non-small cell lung cancer. Sequencing used immunoSEQ multiplex PCR; TCRdb keeps in-frame clones, though not all of them. The profile shows fewer than 40,000 clones, around 90% of them singletons. This material consisted of peripheral blood mononuclear cells, taken before any cancer treatment. These receptors all stem from a man aged 35-69 years with stage III lung adenocarcinoma.

The chain joins TRBV4-3 to TRBJ1-2; 7 bases match TRBD1. This CDR3 is built from 18 residues. The ends lost 1 base at V and 1 base at J; junction bases unmatched: 12. Germline V gene lookup returns CDR1 LGHNA and CDR2 YSLEER. The chain's CDR3 is CASSQGTGSSDLNYGYTF. The DNA for the CDR3 is TGCGCCAGCAGCCAAGGGACAGGTTCTTCCGATCTTAACTATGGCTACACCTTC.

This chain joins TRBV7-2 and TRBJ1-3, with D unclear. CDR3 length: 13 residues. V was shortened by 5 bases and J by 0 bases, with 5 bases between the two germline ends. Looked up from germline, CDR1 is SGHTA and CDR2 is FQGNSA. In DNA, the CDR3 is TGTGCCAGCAGCCCCCTCTCTGGAAACACCATATATTTT. This encodes CASSPLSGNTIYF.

This clone was counted a single time. The chain has TRBV28 and TRBJ1-1; no clear D gene. CDR3 length: 13 amino acids. CDR1 is MDHEN, CDR2 SYDVKM, per germline. Between the trimmed V and J ends, which lost 2 bases and 0 bases, there was a span of 4 bases. CDR3 sequence reads: CASSLRLNTEAFF. The DNA for the CDR3 is TGTGCCAGCAGTTTACGACTGAACACTGAAGCTTTCTTT.

The chain employs TRBV6-5 and TRBJ1-3; D unclear. The CDR3 is made up of 12 amino acids. The V and J ends lost 6 bases and 2 bases respectively, with 5 bases between them. Germline CDR1 reads MNHEY; CDR2 reads SVGAGI. DNA of the CDR3: TGTGCCAGCAGCCCGACTGGAAACACCATATATTTT. It translates to CASSPTGNTIYF.

The chain uses TRBV5-1 and TRBJ2-5; D ambiguous. Trimming stripped 2 bases from V and 3 bases from J, with 11 bases between. CDR3 length equals 14 residues. Germline assignment: CDR1 SGHRS and CDR2 YFSETQ. The CDR3: CASSFRWTEETQYF. The CDR3 region has the DNA TGCGCCAGCAGCTTTCGCTGGACGGAAGAGACCCAGTACTTC. Complete variable domain (other parts from reference TRBV5-1 and TRBJ2-5): KAGVTQTPRYLIKTRGQQVTLSCSPISGHRSVSWYQQTPGQGLQFLFEYFSETQRNKGNFPGRFSGRQFSNSRSEMNVSTLELGDSALYLCASSFRWTEETQYFGPGTRLLVL.

V and J are TRBV11-3 and TRBJ1-1, with D perhaps matching TRBD1 (6 bases). Germline CDR1 reads SGHNT; CDR2 reads YENEEA. The CDR3 consists of 15 residues. V gave up 7 bases and J gave up 0 bases, with 15 bases separating them. This chain's CDR3 is CASTLGGVLNTEAFF. In nucleotides, the CDR3 is TGTGCCAGCACCCTAGGGGGGGTCTTGAACACTGAAGCTTTCTTT.

This clone was found once. This chain connects TRBV7-2 to TRBJ1-2, with 9 bases identical to TRBD1. Trimming took 5 bases from V and 13 from J; bases not matched to a gene: 17. The germline gives CDR1 SGHTA, CDR2 FQGNSA. The CDR3 covers 15 residues. The CDR3 is CASSLTRQGDQKFTF. As DNA, the CDR3 is TGTGCCAGCAGCCTAACCCGACAGGGGGACCAAAAATTCACCTTC.